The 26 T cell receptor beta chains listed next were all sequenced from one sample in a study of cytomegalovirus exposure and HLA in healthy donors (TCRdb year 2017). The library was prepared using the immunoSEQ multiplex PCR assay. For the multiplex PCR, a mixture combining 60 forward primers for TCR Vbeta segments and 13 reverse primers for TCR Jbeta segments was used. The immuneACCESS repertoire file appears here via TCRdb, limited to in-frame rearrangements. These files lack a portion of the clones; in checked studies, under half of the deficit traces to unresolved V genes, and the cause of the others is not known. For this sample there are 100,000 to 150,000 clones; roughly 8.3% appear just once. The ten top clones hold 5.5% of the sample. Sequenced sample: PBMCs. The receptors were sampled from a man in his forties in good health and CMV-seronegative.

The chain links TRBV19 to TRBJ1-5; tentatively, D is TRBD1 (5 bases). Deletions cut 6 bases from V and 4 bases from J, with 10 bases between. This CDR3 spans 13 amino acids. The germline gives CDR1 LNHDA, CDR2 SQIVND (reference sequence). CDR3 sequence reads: CASSQTANQPQHF. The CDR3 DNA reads TGTGCCAGTAGCCAGACAGCTAATCAGCCCCAGCATTTT.

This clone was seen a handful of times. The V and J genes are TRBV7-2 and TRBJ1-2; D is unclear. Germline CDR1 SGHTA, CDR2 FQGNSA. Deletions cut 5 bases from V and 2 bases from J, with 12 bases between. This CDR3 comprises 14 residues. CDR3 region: CASSPQTTNYGYTF. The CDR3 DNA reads TGTGCCAGCAGCCCACAGACAACCAACTATGGCTACACCTTC.

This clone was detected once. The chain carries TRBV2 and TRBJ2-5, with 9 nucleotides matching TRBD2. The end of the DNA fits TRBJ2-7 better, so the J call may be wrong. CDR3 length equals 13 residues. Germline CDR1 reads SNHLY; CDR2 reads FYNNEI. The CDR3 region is CASTGTSIHEQYF. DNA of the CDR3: TGTGCCAGCACCGGGACTAGCATCCACGAGCAGTACTTC.

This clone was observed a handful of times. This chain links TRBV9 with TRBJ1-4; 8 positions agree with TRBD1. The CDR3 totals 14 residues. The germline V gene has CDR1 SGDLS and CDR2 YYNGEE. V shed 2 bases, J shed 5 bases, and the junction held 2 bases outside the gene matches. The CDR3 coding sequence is TGTGCCAGCAGCGTCGGACAGGGAAATGAAAAACTGTTTTTT. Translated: CASSVGQGNEKLFF.

DNA for the CDR3: TGCGCCAGCAGCCAAGATCTCCCAGGAGGATTATCCTACGAGCAGTACTTC. It encodes CASSQDLPGGLSYEQYF. The chain combines TRBV4-3 with TRBJ2-7, with D possibly TRBD2 on 5 matching bases. The V end lost 0 bases, the J end lost 1 base, and 16 bases lay between the germline ends. Germline CDR1 reads LGHNA; CDR2 reads YSLEER. CDR3 size: 17 residues.

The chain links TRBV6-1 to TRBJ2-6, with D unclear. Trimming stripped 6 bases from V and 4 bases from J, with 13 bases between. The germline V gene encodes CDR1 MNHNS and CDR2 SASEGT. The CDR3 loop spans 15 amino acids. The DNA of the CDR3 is TGTGCCAGCAGGCAACAGAGCTCCGGGGCCAACGTCCTGACTTTC. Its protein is CASRQQSSGANVLTF.

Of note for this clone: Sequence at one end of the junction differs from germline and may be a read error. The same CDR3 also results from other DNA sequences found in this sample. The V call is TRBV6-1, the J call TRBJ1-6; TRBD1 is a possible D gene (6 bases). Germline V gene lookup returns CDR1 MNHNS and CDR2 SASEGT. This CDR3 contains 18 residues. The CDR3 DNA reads TGTGCCAGCAGTGAAGGGCAAGGGGGTAGGCCCTATAATTCCCCCCTCCACTTT. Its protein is CASSEGQGGRPYNSPLHF.

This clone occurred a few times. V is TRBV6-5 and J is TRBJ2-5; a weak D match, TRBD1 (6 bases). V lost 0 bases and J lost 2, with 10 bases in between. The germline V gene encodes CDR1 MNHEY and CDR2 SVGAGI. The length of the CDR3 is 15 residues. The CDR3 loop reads CASSYSMQGQETQYF. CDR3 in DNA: TGTGCCAGCAGTTACTCGATGCAGGGGCAAGAGACCCAGTACTTC.

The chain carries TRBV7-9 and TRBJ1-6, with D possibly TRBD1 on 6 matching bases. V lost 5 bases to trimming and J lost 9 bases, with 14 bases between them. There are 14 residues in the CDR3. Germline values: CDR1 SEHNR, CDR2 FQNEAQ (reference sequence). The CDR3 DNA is TGTGCCAGCAGCACCACAGGGAGGGGTTCACCCCTCCACTTT. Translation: CASSTTGRGSPLHF.

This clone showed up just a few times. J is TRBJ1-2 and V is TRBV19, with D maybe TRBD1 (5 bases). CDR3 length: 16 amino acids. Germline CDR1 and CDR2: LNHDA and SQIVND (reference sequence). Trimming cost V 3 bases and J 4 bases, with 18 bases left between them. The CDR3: CASSITLRGLSYGYTF. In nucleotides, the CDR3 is TGTGCCAGTAGTATTACGTTGAGGGGACTCTCCTATGGCTACACCTTC.

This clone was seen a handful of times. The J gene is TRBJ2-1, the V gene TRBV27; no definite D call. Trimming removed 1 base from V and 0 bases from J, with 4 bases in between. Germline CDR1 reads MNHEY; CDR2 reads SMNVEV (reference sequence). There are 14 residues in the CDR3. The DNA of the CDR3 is TGTGCCAGCAGTTTATTAGACTCCTACAATGAGCAGTTCTTC. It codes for CASSLLDSYNEQFF.

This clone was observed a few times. This CDR3 is CASGLGTPEKLFF. The CDR3 DNA sequence: TGTGCTAGTGGTCTCGGGACACCTGAAAAACTGTTTTTT. The rearrangement links TRBV12-5 to TRBJ1-4, with a possible D match to TRBD1 (6 bases). The CDR3 covers 13 residues. The V gene lost 5 bases and the J gene lost 7 bases, with 11 bases spanning the gap. Per the germline V gene, CDR1 is LGHNT and CDR2 is FRNRAP.

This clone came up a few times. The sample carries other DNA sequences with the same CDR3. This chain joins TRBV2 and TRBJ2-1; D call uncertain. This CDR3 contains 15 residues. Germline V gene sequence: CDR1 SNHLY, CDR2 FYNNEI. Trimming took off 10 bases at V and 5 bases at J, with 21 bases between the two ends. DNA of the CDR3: TGTGCCACCCGAAGCCGCGGTACCTACAACAATGAGCAGTTCTTC. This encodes CATRSRGTYNNEQFF.

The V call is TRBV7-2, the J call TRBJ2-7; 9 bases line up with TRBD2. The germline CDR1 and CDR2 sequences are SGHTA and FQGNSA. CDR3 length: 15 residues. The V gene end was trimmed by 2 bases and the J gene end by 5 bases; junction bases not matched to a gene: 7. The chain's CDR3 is CASSLRAGGTDEQYF. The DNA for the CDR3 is TGTGCCAGCAGCTTACGAGCGGGGGGTACCGACGAGCAGTACTTC. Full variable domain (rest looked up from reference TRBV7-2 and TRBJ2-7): GAGVSQSPSNKVTEKGKDVELRCDPISGHTALYWYRQSLGQGLEFLIYFQGNSAPDKSGLPSDRFSAERTGGSVSTLTIQRTQQEDSAVYLCASSLRAGGTDEQYFGPGTRLTVT.

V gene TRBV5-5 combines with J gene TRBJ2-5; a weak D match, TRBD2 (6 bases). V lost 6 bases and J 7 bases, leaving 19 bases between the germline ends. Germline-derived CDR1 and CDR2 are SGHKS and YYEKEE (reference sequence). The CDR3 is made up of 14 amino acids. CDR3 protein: CASILVGGEGTQYF. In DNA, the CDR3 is TGTGCCAGCATCCTAGTGGGGGGAGAAGGGACCCAGTACTTC.

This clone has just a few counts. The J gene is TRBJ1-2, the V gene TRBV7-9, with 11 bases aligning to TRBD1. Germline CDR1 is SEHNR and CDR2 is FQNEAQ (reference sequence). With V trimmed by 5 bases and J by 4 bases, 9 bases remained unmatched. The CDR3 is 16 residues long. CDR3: CASSVSSGTGGYGYTF. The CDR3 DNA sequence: TGTGCCAGCAGCGTATCATCCGGGACAGGGGGCTATGGCTACACCTTC.

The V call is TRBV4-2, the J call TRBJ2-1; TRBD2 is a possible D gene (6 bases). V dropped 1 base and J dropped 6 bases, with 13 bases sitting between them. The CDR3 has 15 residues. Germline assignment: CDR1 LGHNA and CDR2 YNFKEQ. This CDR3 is CASSQASSVTNEQFF. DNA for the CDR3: TGTGCCAGCAGCCAAGCTTCTAGCGTTACCAATGAGCAGTTCTTC.

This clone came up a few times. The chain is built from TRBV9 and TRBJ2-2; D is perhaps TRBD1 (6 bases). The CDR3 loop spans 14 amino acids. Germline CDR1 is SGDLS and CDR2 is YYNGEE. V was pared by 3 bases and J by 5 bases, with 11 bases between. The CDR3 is CASSEGTGTGELFF. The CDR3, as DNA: TGTGCCAGCAGCGAGGGAACAGGGACCGGGGAGCTGTTTTTT.

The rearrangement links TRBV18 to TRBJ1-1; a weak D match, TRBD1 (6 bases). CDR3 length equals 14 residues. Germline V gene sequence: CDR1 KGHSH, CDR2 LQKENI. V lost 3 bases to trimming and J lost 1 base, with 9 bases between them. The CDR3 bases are TGTGCCAGCTCACCGGGACACCAGAACACTGAAGCTTTCTTT. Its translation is CASSPGHQNTEAFF.

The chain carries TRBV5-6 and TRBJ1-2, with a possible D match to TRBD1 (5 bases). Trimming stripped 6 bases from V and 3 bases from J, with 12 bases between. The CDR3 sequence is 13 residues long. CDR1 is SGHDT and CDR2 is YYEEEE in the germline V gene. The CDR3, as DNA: TGTGCCAGCACCCACCAGGGCTACTATGGCTACACCTTC. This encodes CASTHQGYYGYTF.

The CDR3: CASSTRDRGGQPQHF. The CDR3 region has the DNA TGTGCCAGCAGCACACGTGACAGGGGCGGTCAGCCCCAGCATTTT. This chain connects TRBV7-6 to TRBJ1-5; 8 positions agree with TRBD1. The CDR3 runs 15 residues. CDR1 SGHVS and CDR2 FNYEAQ come from the germline V gene. The V segment lost 5 bases and the J segment 6 bases; nucleotides outside the gene matches: 9.

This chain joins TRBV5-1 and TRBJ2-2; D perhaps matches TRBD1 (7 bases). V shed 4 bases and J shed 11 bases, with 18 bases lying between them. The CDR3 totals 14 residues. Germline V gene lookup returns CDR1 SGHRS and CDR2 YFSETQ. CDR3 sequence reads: CASSQRRGLGELFF. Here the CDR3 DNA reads TGCGCCAGCAGCCAACGGAGGGGGCTCGGCGAGCTGTTTTTT.

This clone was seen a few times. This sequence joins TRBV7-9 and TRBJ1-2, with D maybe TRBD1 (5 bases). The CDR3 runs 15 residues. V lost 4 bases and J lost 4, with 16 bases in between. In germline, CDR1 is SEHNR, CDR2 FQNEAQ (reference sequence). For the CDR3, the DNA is TGTGCCAGCAGCTCCCAAGGGCAGGACATCTATGGCTACACCTTC. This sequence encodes CASSSQGQDIYGYTF.

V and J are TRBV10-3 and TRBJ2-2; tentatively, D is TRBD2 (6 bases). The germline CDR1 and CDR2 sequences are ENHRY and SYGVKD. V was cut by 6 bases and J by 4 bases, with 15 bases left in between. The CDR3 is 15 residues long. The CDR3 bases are TGTGCCATCAGCACCGGGACTGGCGGCACCGGGGAGCTGTTTTTT. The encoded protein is CAISTGTGGTGELFF.

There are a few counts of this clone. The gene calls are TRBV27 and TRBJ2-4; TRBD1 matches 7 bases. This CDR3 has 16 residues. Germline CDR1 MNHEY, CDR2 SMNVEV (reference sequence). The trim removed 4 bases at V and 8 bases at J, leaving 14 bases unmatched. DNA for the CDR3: TGTGCCAGCAGTTCACCCCGAGGACAGGAAGGAGACATTCAGTACTTC. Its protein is CASSSPRGQEGDIQYF.

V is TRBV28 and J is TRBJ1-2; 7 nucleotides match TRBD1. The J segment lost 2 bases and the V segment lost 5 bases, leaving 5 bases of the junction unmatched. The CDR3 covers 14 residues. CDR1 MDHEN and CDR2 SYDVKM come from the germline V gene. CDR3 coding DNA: TGTGCCAGCAGTCCCCCGACAGGGAACTATGGCTACACCTTC. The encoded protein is CASSPPTGNYGYTF.